A single sample is the source of the 18 T cell receptor beta chains below, sequenced in a study of CD8 T cells in Susac syndrome. An input of about 0.45 to 1 ug of RNA was subjected to reverse transcription using random hexamers. TCRdb re-called the immunoSEQ multiplex PCR reads with MiXCR, one entry per CDR3 protein. The sample yields about 190,000 distinct CDR3 sequences, over 90% seen once. The sample taken for sequencing was CD8+ T cells from PBMCs. The receptors were sampled from a human donor with Susac syndrome.

The CDR3 bases are TGTGCCAGTACCCTGGGACCGACGGGGTTTCAGCCCCAGCATTTT. This codes for CASTLGPTGFQPQHF. This chain links TRBV19 with TRBJ1-5; possible D gene TRBD1, 5 bases. The V end was cut by 7 bases, the J end by 6 bases, with 19 bases between. This CDR3 region has 15 residues. Germline V gene data show CDR1 as LNHDA and CDR2 as SQIVND (reference sequence).

This chain uses TRBV20-1 with TRBJ2-1, with 9 bases identical to TRBD2. CDR3 length: 16 residues. Unmatched junction bases numbered 14, after V lost 3 bases and J lost 8 bases. The germline V gene encodes CDR1 DFQATT and CDR2 SNEGSKA (reference sequence). CDR3: CSASPLSSGVVDEQFF. Written as DNA, the CDR3 is TGCAGTGCTAGCCCCCTTTCTAGCGGGGTGGTGGATGAGCAGTTCTTC.

The J gene is TRBJ2-3, the V gene TRBV13, with D possibly called TRBD1 or TRBD2 (5 bases each). The CDR3 has 12 residues. Per the germline V gene, CDR1 is PRHDT and CDR2 is FYEKMQ (reference sequence). V was clipped by 7 bases and J by 1 base, with 6 bases between them. Here the CDR3 DNA reads TGTGCCAGCATGGGGGGCACAGATACGCAGTATTTT. This encodes CASMGGTDTQYF.

The CDR3 here is CAWSVGLAGSNEQFF. CDR3 coding DNA: TGTGCCTGGAGTGTAGGGCTAGCGGGCAGCAATGAGCAGTTCTTC. The chain employs TRBV30 and TRBJ2-1, with 8 bases matching TRBD2. The V and J ends lost 0 bases and 6 bases, in that order; junction bases with no gene match: 7. The CDR3 is 15 residues long. Germline CDR1 GTSNPN, CDR2 SVGIG (reference sequence).

DNA of the CDR3: TGTGCCACCAGTGATTTTGCTGGCGAACTGGACGCTGAAGCTTTCTTT. Translation: CATSDFAGELDAEAFF. This chain joins TRBV24-1 and TRBJ1-1; D remains unclear. CDR3 size: 16 residues. CDR1 and CDR2 from the germline V gene are KGHDR and SFDVKD. With 1 base removed from V and 6 bases from J, the gap between germline ends came to 17 bases.

V gene TRBV6-1 combines with J gene TRBJ2-1; tentative D call: TRBD2 (6 bases). Germline assignment: CDR1 MNHNS and CDR2 SASEGT. The CDR3 totals 13 residues. The V end lost 7 bases, the J end lost 0 bases, and 7 bases lay between the germline ends. CDR3 DNA sequence: TGTGCCAGCAAGGGAGGCTCCTACAATGAGCAGTTCTTC. It yields the protein CASKGGSYNEQFF.

The chain couples TRBV28 to TRBJ2-7; a weak D match, TRBD2 (7 bases). This CDR3 contains 14 residues. Germline V gives CDR1 MDHEN, CDR2 SYDVKM. V was pared by 5 bases and J by 3 bases, with 14 bases between. CDR3 protein: CASSLNRGGYEQYF. DNA of the CDR3: TGTGCCAGCAGTCTAAATAGGGGGGGCTACGAGCAGTACTTC. The full variable domain, its missing parts supplied by reference TRBV28 and TRBJ2-7, is DVKVTQSSRYLVKRTGEKVFLECVQDMDHENMFWYRQDPGLGLRLIYFSYDVKMKEKGDIPEGYSVSREKKERFSLILESASTNQTSMYLCASSLNRGGYEQYFGPGTRLTVT.

The chain recombines TRBV29-1 with TRBJ1-2, with no clear D. CDR3 length equals 18 residues. The germline gives CDR1 SQVTM, CDR2 ANQGSEA. Between the trimmed V and J ends, which lost 0 bases and 4 bases, there was a span of 24 bases. CDR3 DNA: TGCAGCGTTGAAGACCCCCGTGACACCAACCTGGAAAGCTATGGCTACACCTTC. This translates into CSVEDPRDTNLESYGYTF. Filled out from reference TRBV29-1 and TRBJ1-2, the complete variable domain reads SAVISQKPSRDICQRGTSLTIQCQVDSQVTMMFWYRQQPGQSLTLIATANQGSEATYESGFVIDKFPISRPNLTFSTLTVSNMSPEDSSIYLCSVEDPRDTNLESYGYTFGSGTRLTVV.

This clonotype was observed a single time. This chain uses TRBV4-1 with TRBJ2-7; D gene unclear. The length of the CDR3 is 16 residues. Trimming took off 5 bases at V and 1 base at J, with 18 bases between the two ends. CDR1 is MGHRA, CDR2 YSYEKL, per germline. The CDR3 bases are TGCGCCAGCAGCTTACAACCGGAATCCGCTTCCTACGAGCAGTACTTC. This encodes CASSLQPESASYEQYF.

V gene TRBV29-1 combines with J gene TRBJ2-2, with 10 bases fitting TRBD2. The CDR3 is 14 amino acids. CDR1 and CDR2 (germline): SQVTM, ANQGSEA. V lost 5 bases to trimming and J lost 2 bases; unmatched junction nucleotides: 2. The CDR3 sequence is CSVSGRANTGELFF. As DNA, the CDR3 is TGCAGCGTTAGCGGGAGGGCAAACACCGGGGAGCTGTTTTTT.

V gene TRBV20-1 combines with J gene TRBJ2-3; D may be TRBD2 (6 bases). V lost 0 bases and J lost 1, with 11 bases in between. CDR1 is DFQATT and CDR2 is SNEGSKA in the germline V gene (reference sequence). CDR3 length: 15 residues. CDR3 residues: CSARELADGTDTQYF. CDR3 nucleotide sequence: TGCAGTGCTAGAGAGTTAGCGGACGGCACAGATACGCAGTATTTT.

This chain uses TRBV5-4 with TRBJ2-1; no firm D call. The CDR3 is made up of 12 amino acids. Germline assignment: CDR1 SGHNT and CDR2 YYREEE (reference sequence). V was trimmed by 1 base and J by 8 bases, leaving 7 bases between them. DNA for the CDR3: TGTGCCAGCAGCTTGAATCAATATGAGCAGTTCTTC. This translates into CASSLNQYEQFF.

The rearrangement links TRBV2 to TRBJ1-2; 9 bases are shared with TRBD1. V was clipped by 10 bases and J by 0 bases; unmatched bases: 12. CDR1 and CDR2 from the germline V gene are SNHLY and FYNNEI. The CDR3 runs 16 residues. The CDR3, as DNA: TGTGCCACCGTCCTCTCCCGGACAGGGGCTAACTATGGCTACACCTTC. Residues: CATVLSRTGANYGYTF. Drawing the rest from reference TRBV2 and TRBJ1-2, the complete variable domain is EPEVTQTPSHQVTQMGQEVILRCVPISNHLYFYWYRQILGQKVEFLVSFYNNEISEKSEIFDDQFSVERPDGSNFTLKIRSTKLEDSAMYFCATVLSRTGANYGYTFGSGTRLTVV.

V usage is TRBV18 and J usage is TRBJ1-4; 9 nucleotides agree with TRBD1. V was pared by 2 bases and J by 7 bases, with 5 bases of the junction left unmatched. Germline V lookup: CDR1 KGHSH, CDR2 LQKENI. CDR3 length: 15 residues. The CDR3 is CASSPWDRATEKLFF. The CDR3 nucleotides are TGTGCCAGCTCACCATGGGACAGGGCTACTGAAAAACTGTTTTTT.

V and J are TRBV5-6 and TRBJ2-5; TRBD2 aligns across 8 bases. The CDR3 has 14 residues. Germline assignment: CDR1 SGHDT and CDR2 YYEEEE. Trimming cost V 4 bases and J 5 bases; bases outside gene matches: 7. CDR3 nucleotide sequence: TGTGCCAGCAGCCCCGGGGGGGCGTGGGAGACCCAGTACTTC. Translated, it gives CASSPGGAWETQYF.

The chain couples TRBV6-2 or TRBV6-3 to TRBJ2-5; TRBD2 matches at 11 bases. Germline values: CDR1 MNHEY, CDR2 SVGEGT. Germline trimming cut 8 bases from V and 1 base from J; bases unmatched to any gene: 6. The CDR3 length is 15 residues. CDR3 sequence (DNA): TGTGCCAGCGAGATTCTAGCGGGGGGCCAAGAGACCCAGTACTTC. Translating it yields CASEILAGGQETQYF.

The chain has TRBV20-1 and TRBJ2-1; 8 nucleotides agree with TRBD2. The CDR3 is made up of 20 amino acids. Germline CDR1 is DFQATT and CDR2 is SNEGSKA (reference sequence). The trim removed 0 bases at V and 2 bases at J, leaving 18 bases unmatched. The chain's CDR3 is CSARDPAAEASGRPYNEQFF. The DNA of the CDR3 is TGCAGTGCTAGAGATCCAGCGGCGGAGGCGAGCGGGAGACCCTACAATGAGCAGTTCTTC.

V and J are TRBV27 and TRBJ1-2, with 7 bases aligning to TRBD1. V was clipped by 4 bases and J by 6 bases; unmatched bases: 5. Germline V gene data show CDR1 as MNHEY and CDR2 as SMNVEV (reference sequence). The CDR3 extends over 13 amino acids. The CDR3 loop is CASSSRGGDGYTF. In DNA form, the CDR3 reads TGTGCCAGCAGTTCCCGAGGGGGCGATGGCTACACCTTC.